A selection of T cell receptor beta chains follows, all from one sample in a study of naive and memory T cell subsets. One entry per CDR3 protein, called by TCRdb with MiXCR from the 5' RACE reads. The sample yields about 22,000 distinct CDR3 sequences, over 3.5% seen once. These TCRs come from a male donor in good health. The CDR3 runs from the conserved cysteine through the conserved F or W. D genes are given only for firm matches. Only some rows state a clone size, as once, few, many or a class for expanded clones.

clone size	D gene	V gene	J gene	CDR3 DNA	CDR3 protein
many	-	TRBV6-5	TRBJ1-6	TGTGCCAGCAGTTCCGGCAGAGATAATTCACCCCTCCACTTT	CASSSGRDNSPLHF
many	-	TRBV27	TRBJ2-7	TGTGCCAGCAGGAGGCAGGGGGGTGGCTACGAGCAGTACTTC	CASRRQGGGYEQYF
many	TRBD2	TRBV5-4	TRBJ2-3	TGTGCCAGCAGCTTGGTGCTTACTAGCGGGGGAACAGATACGCAGTATTTT	CASSLVLTSGGTDTQYF
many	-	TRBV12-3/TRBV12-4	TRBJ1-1	TGTGCCAGCAGACCCACGGGAGGATCGAACACTGAAGCTTTCTTT	CASRPTGGSNTEAFF
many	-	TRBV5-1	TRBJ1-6	TGCGCCAGCAGACCGGACAGCTCCTATAATTCACCCCTCCACTTT	CASRPDSSYNSPLHF
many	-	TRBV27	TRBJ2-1	TGTGCCACCAAAAGGGGGGGACTACTATACAATGAGCAGTTCTTC	CATKRGGLLYNEQFF
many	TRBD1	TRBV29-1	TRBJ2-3	TGCAGCGTTGCGTTGGGACAGAGCCGCACAGATACGCAGTATTTT	CSVALGQSRTDTQYF
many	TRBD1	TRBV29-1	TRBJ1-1	TGCAGCGTTGAAGAGACCTGGGACAGGGGCGCTTTCTTT	CSVEETWDRGAFF
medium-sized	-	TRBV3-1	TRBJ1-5	TGTGCCAGCAGCCAAAACGGGGGGGGGAATAGCAATCAGCCCCAGCATTTT	CASSQNGGGNSNQPQHF
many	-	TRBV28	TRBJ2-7	TGTGCCACGTGGGGTTACGAGCAGTACTTC	CATWGYEQYF
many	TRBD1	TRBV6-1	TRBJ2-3	TGTGCCAGCAGCCTCGGACAGGTTAGCACAGATACGCAGTATTTT	CASSLGQVSTDTQYF
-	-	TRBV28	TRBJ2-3	TGTGCCAGCAGTTTACGGGTAGAATCAGATACGCAGTATTTT	CASSLRVESDTQYF
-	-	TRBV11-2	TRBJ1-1	TGTGCCAGCAGCCAGGGAATGAACACTGAAGCTTTCTTT	CASSQGMNTEAFF
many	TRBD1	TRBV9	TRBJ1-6	TGTGCCAGCAGCGTTGGGACAGTCGGCTTACCCCTCCACTTT	CASSVGTVGLPLHF
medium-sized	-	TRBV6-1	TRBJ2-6	TGTGCCAGCAGTGAACAAAACTCTGGGGCCAACGTCCTGACTTTC	CASSEQNSGANVLTF
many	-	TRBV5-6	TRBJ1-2	TGTGCCAGCAGCTTCTACCGGGGGGTCGCTGGCTACACCTTC	CASSFYRGVAGYTF
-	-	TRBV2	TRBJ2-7	TGTGCCAGCAGACAGTCACCTACCTACGAGCAGTACTTC	CASRQSPTYEQYF
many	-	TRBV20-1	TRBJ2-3	TGCAGTGCTAGGAGCTCTGCAGATACGCAGTATTTT	CSARSSADTQYF
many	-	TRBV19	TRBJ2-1	TGTGCCAGTAGTCCAGGACAGTGGCTTGACAATGAGCAGTTCTTC	CASSPGQWLDNEQFF
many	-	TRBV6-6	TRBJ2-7	TGTGCCAGTCGAGGTGGCAGGGGAGCTTACGAGCAGTACTTC	CASRGGRGAYEQYF
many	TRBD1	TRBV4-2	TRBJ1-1	TGTGCCAGCAGCCAAGATACAGGGGAGAGTTTCTTT	CASSQDTGESFF
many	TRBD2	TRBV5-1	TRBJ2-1	TGCGCCAGCAGCTTGGTTAGGTTAGCGGGAAAGAATGAGCAGTTCTTC	CASSLVRLAGKNEQFF
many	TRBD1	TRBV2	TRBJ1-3	TGTGCCAGCATAGAGGGGGCGCCGGGAAACACCATATATTTT	CASIEGAPGNTIYF
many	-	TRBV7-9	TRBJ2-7	TGTGCCAGCAGCTCTGAGGCAGGGCAACCCTACGAGCAGTACTTC	CASSSEAGQPYEQYF
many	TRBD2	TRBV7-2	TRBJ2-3	TGTGCCAGCAGCTTAGTTCTCTTTGGACTAGCGGGGCGGGTGGATACGCAGTATTTT	CASSLVLFGLAGRVDTQYF